This T cell receptor beta chain emerged from a study of blood T cell repertoires in COVID-19. Study-level information: Collection of acute and convalescent COVID-19 samples took place in the United States, Italy and Spain. T cells, B-cell-depleted T cells, or PBMCs provided the cDNA or gDNA that served as material.

As handled by the study authors: Researchers report that nucleated cell counts were estimated from reference gene primer amplification. The table came from immunoSEQ multiplex PCR; TCRdb's copy has only in-frame clones and leaves some out. For V, J and clone size, that table is used; D and trimming come from the DNA. The table records 56,000 or so clones, around four fifths of them present only once. The TCR was taken from a man in his fifties or sixties with acute or convalescent COVID-19. Sequencing was carried out using peripheral blood.

The CDR3 loop is CASRGLAGGPPHTQYF. For the CDR3, the DNA is TGTGCCAGCAGGGGACTAGCGGGGGGTCCCCCCCATACGCAGTATTTT. The gene calls are TRBV11-2 and TRBJ2-3, with 15 bases identical to TRBD2. The J segment lost 7 bases and the V segment lost 6 bases, leaving 8 bases of the junction unmatched. This CDR3 region has 16 residues. CDR1 is SGHAT, CDR2 FQNNGV, per germline.